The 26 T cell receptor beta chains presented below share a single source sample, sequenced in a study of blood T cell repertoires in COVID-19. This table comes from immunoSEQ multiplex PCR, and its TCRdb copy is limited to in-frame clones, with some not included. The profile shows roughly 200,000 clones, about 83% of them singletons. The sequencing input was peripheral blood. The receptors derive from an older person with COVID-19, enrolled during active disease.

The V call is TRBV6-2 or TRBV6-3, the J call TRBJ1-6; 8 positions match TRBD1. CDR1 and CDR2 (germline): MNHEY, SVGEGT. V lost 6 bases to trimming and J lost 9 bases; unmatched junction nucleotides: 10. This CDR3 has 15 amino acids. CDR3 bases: TGTGCCAGCAGCCACCCCCGGGACAGGCTTTCACCCCTCCACTTT. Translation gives CASSHPRDRLSPLHF.

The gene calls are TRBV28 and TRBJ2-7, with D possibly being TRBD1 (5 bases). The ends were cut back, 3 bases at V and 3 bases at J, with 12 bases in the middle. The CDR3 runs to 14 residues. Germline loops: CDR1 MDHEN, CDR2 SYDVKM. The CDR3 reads CASSFYTGGYEQYF. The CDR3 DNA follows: TGTGCCAGCAGTTTCTATACAGGTGGCTACGAGCAGTACTTC.

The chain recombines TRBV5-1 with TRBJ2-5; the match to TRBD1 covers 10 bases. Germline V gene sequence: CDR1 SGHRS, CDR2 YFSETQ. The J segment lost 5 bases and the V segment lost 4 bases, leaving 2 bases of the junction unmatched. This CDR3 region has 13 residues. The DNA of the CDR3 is TGCGCCAGCAGCCCGGACAGGGGGGAGACCCAGTACTTC. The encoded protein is CASSPDRGETQYF.

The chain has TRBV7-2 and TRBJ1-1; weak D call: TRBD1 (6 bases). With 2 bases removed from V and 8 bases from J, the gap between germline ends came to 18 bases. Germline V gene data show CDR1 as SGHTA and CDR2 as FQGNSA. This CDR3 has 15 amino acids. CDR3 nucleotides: TGTGCCAGCAGCTTATTTAATTTGGGGGCTACAGAAGCTTTCTTT. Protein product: CASSLFNLGATEAFF.

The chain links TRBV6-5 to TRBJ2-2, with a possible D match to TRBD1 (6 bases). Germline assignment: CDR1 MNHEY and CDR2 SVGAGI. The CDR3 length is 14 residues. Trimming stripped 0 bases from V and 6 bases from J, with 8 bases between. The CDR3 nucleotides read TGTGCCAGCAGTTACTCAGAGGGGGCCGGGGAGCTGTTTTTT. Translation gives CASSYSEGAGELFF.

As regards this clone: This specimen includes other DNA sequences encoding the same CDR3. The chain's CDR3 is CASSSGQGNGYTF. The CDR3 DNA is TGTGCCAGCAGCTCGGGACAGGGGAATGGCTACACCTTC. The chain carries TRBV5-4 and TRBJ1-2; 10 positions agree with TRBD1. From germline, CDR1 is SGHNT and CDR2 YYREEE (reference sequence). The CDR3 covers 13 residues. Unmatched junction bases numbered 2, after V lost 3 bases and J lost 6 bases.

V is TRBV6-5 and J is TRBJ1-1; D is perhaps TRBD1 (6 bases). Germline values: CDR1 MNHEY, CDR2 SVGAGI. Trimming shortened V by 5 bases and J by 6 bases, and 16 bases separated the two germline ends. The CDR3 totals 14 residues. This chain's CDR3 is CASSPTGTRAEAFF. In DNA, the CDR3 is TGTGCCAGCAGTCCAACAGGGACGAGAGCTGAAGCTTTCTTT.

The CDR3 reads CASSLNRVYEQYF. The DNA of the CDR3 is TGTGCCAGCAGCTTAAACAGGGTCTACGAGCAGTACTTC. The V call is TRBV7-8, the J call TRBJ2-7; the D gene is possibly TRBD1 (6 bases). The CDR3 runs 13 residues. Germline V CDR1 and CDR2: SGHVS, FQNEAQ. The V and J ends lost 2 bases and 3 bases respectively, with 8 bases between them.

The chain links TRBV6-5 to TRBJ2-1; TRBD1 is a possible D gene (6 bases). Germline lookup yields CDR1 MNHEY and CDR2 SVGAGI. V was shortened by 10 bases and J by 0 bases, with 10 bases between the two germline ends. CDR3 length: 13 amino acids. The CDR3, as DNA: TGTGCCACCAACAGGGTCTCCTACAATGAGCAGTTCTTC. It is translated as CATNRVSYNEQFF.

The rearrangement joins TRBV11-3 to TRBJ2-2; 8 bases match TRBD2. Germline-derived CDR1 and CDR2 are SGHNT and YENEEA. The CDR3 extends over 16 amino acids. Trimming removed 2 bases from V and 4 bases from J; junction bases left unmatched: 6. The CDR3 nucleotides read TGTGCCAGCAGCTTAAGGGCGGGAGGTTCCACCGGGGAGCTGTTTTTT. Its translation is CASSLRAGGSTGELFF.

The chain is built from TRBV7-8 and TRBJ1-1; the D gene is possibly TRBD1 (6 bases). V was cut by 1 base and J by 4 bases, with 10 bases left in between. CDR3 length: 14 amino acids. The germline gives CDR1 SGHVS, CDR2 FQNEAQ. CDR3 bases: TGTGCCAGCAGCTTAGAACAGGGAAGCACTGAAGCTTTCTTT. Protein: CASSLEQGSTEAFF.

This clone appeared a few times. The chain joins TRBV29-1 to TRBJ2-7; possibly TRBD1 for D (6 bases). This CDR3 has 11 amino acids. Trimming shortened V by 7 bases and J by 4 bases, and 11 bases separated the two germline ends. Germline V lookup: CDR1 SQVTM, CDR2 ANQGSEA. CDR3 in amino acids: CSATGIYEQYF. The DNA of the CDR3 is TGCAGCGCGACAGGAATTTACGAGCAGTACTTC.

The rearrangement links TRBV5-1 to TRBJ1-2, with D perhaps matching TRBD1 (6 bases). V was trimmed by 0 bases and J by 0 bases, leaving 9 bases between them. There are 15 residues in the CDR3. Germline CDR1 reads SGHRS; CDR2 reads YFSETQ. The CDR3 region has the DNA TGCGCCAGCAGCTTGGCCAGGGGCGCTAACTATGGCTACACCTTC. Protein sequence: CASSLARGANYGYTF. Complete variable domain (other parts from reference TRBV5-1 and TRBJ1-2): KAGVTQTPRYLIKTRGQQVTLSCSPISGHRSVSWYQQTPGQGLQFLFEYFSETQRNKGNFPGRFSGRQFSNSRSEMNVSTLELGDSALYLCASSLARGANYGYTFGSGTRLTVV.

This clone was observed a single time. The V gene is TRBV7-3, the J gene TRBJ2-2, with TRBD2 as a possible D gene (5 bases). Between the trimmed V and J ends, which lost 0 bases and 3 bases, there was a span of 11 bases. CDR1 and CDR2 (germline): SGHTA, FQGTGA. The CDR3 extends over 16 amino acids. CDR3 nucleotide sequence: TGTGCCAGCAGCTTAACGGGCCGGGGTTACACCGGGGAGCTGTTTTTT. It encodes CASSLTGRGYTGELFF.

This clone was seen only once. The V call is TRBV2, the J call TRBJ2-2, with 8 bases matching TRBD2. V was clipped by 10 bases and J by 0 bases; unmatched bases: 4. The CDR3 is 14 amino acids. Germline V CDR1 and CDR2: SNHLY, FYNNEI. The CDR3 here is CAIKLAANTGELFF. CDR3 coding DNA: TGTGCCATCAAACTAGCGGCGAACACCGGGGAGCTGTTTTTT.

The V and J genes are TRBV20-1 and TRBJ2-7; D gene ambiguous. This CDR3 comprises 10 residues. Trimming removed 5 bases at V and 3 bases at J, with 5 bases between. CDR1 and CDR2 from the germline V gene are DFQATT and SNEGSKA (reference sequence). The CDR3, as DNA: TGCAGTGCTGACAACTACGAGCAGTACTTC. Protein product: CSADNYEQYF.

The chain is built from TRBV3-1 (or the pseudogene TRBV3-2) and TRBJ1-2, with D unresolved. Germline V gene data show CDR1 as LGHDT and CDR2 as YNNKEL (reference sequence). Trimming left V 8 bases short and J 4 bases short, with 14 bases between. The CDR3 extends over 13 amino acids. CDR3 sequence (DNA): TGTGCCAGCGGACGGGGAACATCCTATGGCTACACCTTC. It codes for CASGRGTSYGYTF.

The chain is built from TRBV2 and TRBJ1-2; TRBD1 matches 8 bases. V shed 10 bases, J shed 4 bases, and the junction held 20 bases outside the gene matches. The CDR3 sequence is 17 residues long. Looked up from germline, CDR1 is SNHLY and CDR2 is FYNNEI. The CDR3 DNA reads TGTGCCACTAAAGAACAGGGGGGCCTCTCCGGTGGCTATGGCTACACCTTC. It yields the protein CATKEQGGLSGGYGYTF.

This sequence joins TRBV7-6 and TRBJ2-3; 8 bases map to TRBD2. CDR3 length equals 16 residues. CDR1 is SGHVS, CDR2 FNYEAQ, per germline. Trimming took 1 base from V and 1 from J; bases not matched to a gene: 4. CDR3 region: CASSLGLAGGTDTQYF. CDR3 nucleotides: TGTGCCAGCAGCTTAGGTCTAGCGGGTGGCACAGATACGCAGTATTTT.

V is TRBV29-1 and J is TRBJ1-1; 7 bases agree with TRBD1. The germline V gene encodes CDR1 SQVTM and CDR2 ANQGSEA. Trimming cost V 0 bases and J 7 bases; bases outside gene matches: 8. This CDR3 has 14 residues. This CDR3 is CSVEDHYRGGEAFF. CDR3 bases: TGCAGCGTTGAAGATCATTACAGGGGAGGTGAAGCTTTCTTT. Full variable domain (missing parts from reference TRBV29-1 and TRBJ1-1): SAVISQKPSRDICQRGTSLTIQCQVDSQVTMMFWYRQQPGQSLTLIATANQGSEATYESGFVIDKFPISRPNLTFSTLTVSNMSPEDSSIYLCSVEDHYRGGEAFFGQGTRLTVV.

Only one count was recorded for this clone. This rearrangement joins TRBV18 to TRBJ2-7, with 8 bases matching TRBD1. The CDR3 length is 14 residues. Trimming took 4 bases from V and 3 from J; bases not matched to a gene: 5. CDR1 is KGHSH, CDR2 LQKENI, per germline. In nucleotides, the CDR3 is TGTGCCAGCTCACTCGGACAGGGAGTCTACGAGCAGTACTTC. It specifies CASSLGQGVYEQYF.

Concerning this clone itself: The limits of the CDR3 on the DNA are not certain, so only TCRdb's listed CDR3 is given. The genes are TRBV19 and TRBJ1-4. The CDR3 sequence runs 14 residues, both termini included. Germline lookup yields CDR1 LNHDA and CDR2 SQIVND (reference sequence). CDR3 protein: CASTSGSTNEKLFF.

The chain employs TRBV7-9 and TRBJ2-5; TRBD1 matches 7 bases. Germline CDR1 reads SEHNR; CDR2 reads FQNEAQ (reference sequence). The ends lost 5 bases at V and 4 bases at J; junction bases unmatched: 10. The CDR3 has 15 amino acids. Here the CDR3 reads CASSEGIQGSETQYF. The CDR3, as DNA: TGTGCCAGCAGCGAAGGTATACAGGGGTCAGAGACCCAGTACTTC. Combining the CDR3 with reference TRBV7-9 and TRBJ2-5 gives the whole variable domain DTGVSQNPRHKITKRGQNVTFRCDPISEHNRLYWYRQTLGQGPEFLTYFQNEAQLEKSRLLSDRFSAERPKGSFSTLEIQRTEQGDSAMYLCASSEGIQGSETQYFGPGTRLLVL.

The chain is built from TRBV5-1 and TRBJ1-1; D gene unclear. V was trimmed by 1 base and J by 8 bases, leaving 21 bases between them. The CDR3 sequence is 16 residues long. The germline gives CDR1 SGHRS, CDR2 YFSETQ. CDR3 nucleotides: TGCGCCAGCAGCTTGATGGCCCACATGCCGGGATCGGAAGCTTTCTTT. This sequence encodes CASSLMAHMPGSEAFF.

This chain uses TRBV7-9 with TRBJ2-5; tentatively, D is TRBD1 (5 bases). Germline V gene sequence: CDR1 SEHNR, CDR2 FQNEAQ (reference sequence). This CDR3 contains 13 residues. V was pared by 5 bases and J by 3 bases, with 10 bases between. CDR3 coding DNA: TGTGCCAGCAGCCCGCCCAGGGAAGAGACCCAGTACTTC. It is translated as CASSPPREETQYF.

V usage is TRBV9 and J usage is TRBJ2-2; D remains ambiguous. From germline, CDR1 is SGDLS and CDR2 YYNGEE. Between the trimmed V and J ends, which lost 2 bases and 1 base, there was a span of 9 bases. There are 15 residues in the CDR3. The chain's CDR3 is CASSVHPGNTGELFF. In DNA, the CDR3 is TGTGCCAGCAGCGTTCACCCCGGGAACACCGGGGAGCTGTTTTTT. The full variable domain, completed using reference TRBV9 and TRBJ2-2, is DSGVTQTPKHLITATGQRVTLRCSPRSGDLSVYWYQQSLDQGLQFLIQYYNGEERAKGNILERFSAQQFPDLHSELNLSSLELGDSALYFCASSVHPGNTGELFFGEGSRLTVL.